This T cell receptor beta chain appears in the sequencing data of a study of T cell responses to AZD1222 COVID-19 vaccine. Points on this clone: What it binds is unknown.

Study-wide points: Baseline seropositives among AZD1222 recipients totaled only five to seven. Females made up more of the donors, who were largely white British, and clonal diversity may have come out too low.

Clones were sequenced by immunoSEQ multiplex PCR, and TCRdb holds only the in-frame ones, with some missing. The table lists some 150,000 clones, 70% to 90% of them singletons, with around 7.9% in the top ten. The CDR3 runs to 14 residues. V lost 10 bases to trimming and J lost 2 bases; unmatched junction nucleotides: 4. Germline V lookup: CDR1 ENHRY, CDR2 SYGVKD. The TCR sequence derives from an adult who received the MenACWY meningococcal vaccine as a control. The rearrangement uses TRBV10-3 and TRBJ1-4; 10 bases are a match to TRBD1. Source: peripheral blood, taken 28 days after the second dose of the MenACWY control vaccine. The CDR3 bases are TGTGCCACCGGGACAGGGGCTACTAATGAAAAACTGTTTTTT. Its translation: CATGTGATNEKLFF.